The clone carrying this T cell receptor (beta chain) turned up a few times. The antigen is undetermined. These data belong to a study of shared clonotypes between healthy human individuals. Study-level findings and limits: Exclusively blood specimens were collected; tissue repertoires likely differ. The represented genetic and exposure-history diversity was limited by the small number of donors.

V lost 6 bases and J 2 bases, leaving 8 bases between the germline ends. Germline assignment: CDR1 MDHEN and CDR2 SYDVKM. CDR3 size: 13 residues. Some clones are missing from TCRdb's copy, which holds only in-frame ones; the method was immunoSEQ multiplex PCR. Of 190,000 or so clones listed, about 68% are singletons. The sequence came from a man under 40 in good health. The genes are TRBV28 and TRBJ1-5; unclear D gene. The sequenced sample consisted of memory CD4+ T cells sorted from blood. The subset denotes: CD45RA-negative fraction. For the CDR3, the DNA is TGTGCCAGCAGCCCTCTCCGCAATCAGCCCCAGCATTTT. Translating it yields CASSPLRNQPQHF. Drawing the rest from reference TRBV28 and TRBJ1-5, the complete variable domain is DVKVTQSSRYLVKRTGEKVFLECVQDMDHENMFWYRQDPGLGLRLIYFSYDVKMKEKGDIPEGYSVSREKKERFSLILESASTNQTSMYLCASSPLRNQPQHFGDGTRLSIL.